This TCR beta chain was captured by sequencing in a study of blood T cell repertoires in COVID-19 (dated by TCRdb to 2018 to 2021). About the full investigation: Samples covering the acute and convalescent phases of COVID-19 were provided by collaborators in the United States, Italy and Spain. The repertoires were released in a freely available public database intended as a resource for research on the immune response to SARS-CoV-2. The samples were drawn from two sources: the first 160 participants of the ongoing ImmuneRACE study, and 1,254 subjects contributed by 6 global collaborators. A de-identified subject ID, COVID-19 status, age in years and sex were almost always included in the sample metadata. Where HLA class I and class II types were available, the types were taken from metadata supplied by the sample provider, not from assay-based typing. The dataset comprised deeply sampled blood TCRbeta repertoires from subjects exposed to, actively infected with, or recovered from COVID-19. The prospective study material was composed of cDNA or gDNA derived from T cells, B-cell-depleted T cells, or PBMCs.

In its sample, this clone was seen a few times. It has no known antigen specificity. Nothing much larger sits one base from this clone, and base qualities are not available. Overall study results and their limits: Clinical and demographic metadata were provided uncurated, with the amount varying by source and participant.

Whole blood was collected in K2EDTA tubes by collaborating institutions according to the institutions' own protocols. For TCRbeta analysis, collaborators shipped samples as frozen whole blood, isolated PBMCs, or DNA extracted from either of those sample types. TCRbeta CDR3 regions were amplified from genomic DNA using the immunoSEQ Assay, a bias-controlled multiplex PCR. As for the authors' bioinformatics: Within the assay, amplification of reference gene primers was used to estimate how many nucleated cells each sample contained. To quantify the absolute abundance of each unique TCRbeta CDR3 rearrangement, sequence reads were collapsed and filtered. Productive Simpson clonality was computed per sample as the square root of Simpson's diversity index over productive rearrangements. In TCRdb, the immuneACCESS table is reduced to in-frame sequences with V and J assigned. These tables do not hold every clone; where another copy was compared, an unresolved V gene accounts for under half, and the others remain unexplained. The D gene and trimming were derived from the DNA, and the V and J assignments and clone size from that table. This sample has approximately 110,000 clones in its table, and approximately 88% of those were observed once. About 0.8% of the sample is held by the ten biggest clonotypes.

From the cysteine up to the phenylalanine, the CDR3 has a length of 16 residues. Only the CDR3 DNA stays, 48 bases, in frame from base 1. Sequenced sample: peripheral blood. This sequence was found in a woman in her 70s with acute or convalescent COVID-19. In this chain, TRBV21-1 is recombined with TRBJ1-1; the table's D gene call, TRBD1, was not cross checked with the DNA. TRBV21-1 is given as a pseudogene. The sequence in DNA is TGTGCCAGCAGCAACCTACAGGGAAGGGAAAGGACTGAAGCTTTCTTT. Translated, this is CASSNLQGRERTEAFF.